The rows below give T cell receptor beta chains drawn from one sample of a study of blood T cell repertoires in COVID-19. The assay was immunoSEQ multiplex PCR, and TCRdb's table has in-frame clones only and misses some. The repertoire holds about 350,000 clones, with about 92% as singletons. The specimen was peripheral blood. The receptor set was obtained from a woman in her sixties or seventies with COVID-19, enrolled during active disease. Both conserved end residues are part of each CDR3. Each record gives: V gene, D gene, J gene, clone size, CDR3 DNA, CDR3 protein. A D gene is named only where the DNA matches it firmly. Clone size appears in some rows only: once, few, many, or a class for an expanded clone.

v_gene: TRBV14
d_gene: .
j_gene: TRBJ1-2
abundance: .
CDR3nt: TGTGCCAGCAGCCAAGATTGGCGGGGAGCGGACACCTTC
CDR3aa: CASSQDWRGADTF

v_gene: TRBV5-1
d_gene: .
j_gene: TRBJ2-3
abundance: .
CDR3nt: TGCGCCAGCAGCTTGTCTGCTCTCGGAGCAGATACGCAGTATTTT
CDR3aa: CASSLSALGADTQYF

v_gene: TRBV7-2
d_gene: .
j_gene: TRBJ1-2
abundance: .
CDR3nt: TGTGCCAGCAGCCTTTCGGGCGGGGGCTACACCTTC
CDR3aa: CASSLSGGGYTF

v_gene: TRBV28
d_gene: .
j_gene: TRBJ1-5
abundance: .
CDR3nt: TGTGCCAGCAGTCAAGGGGGTTATCAGCCCCAGCATTTT
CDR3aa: CASSQGGYQPQHF

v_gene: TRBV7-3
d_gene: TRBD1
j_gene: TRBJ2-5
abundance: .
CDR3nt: TGTGCCAGCAGCTTACGGGGACAGGGAGTATTACAAGAGACCCAGTACTTC
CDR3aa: CASSLRGQGVLQETQYF

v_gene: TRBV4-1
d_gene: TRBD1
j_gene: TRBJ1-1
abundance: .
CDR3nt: TGCGCCAGCAGCCCGTTTTGGGACAGCCTGAACACTGAAGCTTTCTTT
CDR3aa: CASSPFWDSLNTEAFF

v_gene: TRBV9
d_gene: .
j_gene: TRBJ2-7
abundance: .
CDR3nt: TGTGCCAGCAGCGTAACAGGTACGGGCGAGCAGTACTTC
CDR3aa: CASSVTGTGEQYF

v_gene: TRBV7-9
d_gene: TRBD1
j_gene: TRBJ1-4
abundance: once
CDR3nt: TGTGCCAGCGGCGGACAGGGACATGAAAAACTGTTTTTT
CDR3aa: CASGGQGHEKLFF

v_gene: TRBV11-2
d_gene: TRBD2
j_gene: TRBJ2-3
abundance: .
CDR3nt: TGTGCCAGCAGCTTTAGCGGGGGGGCCCTTAACACAGATACGCAGTATTTT
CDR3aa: CASSFSGGALNTDTQYF

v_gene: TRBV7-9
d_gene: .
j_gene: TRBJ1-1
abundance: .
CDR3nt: TGTGCCAGCAGCCCAGGTATCACTGAAGCTTTCTTT
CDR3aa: CASSPGITEAFF

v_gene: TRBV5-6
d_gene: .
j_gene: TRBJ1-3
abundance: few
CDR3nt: TGTGCCAGCAGCCTTTACCGGGACTACTTACTCTCTGGAAACACCATATATTTT
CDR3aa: CASSLYRDYLLSGNTIYF

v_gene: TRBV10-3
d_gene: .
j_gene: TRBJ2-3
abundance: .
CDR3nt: TGTGCCATCAGTGGGGGGGTGGTTAGGAGCACAGATACGCAGTATTTT
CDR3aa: CAISGGVVRSTDTQYF

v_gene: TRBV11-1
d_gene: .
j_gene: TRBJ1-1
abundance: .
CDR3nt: TGTGCCAGCAGCCCTCCGAGGGGGTCGACCACTGAAGCTTTCTTT
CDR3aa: CASSPPRGSTTEAFF

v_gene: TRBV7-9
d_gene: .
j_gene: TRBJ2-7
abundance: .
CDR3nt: TGTGCCAGCAGCCCGACAGGACTGAGCTCCTACGAGCAGTACTTC
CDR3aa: CASSPTGLSSYEQYF

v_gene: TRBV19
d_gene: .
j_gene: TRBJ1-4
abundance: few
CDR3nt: TGTGCCAGTAGTACGCCAGGGGCAACTAATGAAAAACTGTTTTTT
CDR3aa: CASSTPGATNEKLFF

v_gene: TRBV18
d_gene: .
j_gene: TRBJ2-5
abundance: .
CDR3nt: TGTGCCAGCTCACCCCCAACTGCGAGGGACCAAGAGACCCAGTACTTC
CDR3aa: CASSPPTARDQETQYF

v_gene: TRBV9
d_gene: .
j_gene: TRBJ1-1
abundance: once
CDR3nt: TGTGCCAGCAGCCCCCAGACAGAGCTGAACACTGAAGCTTTCTTT
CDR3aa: CASSPQTELNTEAFF

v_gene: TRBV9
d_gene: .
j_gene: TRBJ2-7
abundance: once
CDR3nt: TGTGCCAGCAGCGTAGGCCCCGGACAGACCTACGAGCAGTACTTC
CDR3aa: CASSVGPGQTYEQYF

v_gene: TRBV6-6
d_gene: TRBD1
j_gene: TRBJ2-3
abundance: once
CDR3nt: TGTGCCAGCAGTTACTCGACGGGACAGGGGTCCGATACGCAGTATTTT
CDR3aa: CASSYSTGQGSDTQYF

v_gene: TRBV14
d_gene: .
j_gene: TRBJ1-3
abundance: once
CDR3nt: TGTGCCAGCAGCCTTCAGGGAAACACCATATATTTT
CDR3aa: CASSLQGNTIYF

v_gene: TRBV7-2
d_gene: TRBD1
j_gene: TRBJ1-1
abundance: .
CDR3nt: TGTGCCAGCAGCGACCGACAGGGCGGCACTGAAGCTTTCTTT
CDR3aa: CASSDRQGGTEAFF

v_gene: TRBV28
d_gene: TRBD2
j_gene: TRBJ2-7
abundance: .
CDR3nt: TGTGCCAGCAGTTCCCCTGAGATAGCGGGGAGAATCTACGAGCAGTACTTC
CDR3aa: CASSSPEIAGRIYEQYF

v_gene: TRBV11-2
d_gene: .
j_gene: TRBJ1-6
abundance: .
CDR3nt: TGTGCCAGCAGCTTAGAGAGCTCCTATAATTCACCCCTCCACTTT
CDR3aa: CASSLESSYNSPLHF

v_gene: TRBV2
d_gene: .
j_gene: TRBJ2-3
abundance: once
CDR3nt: TGTGCCAGCAGGGGGGGTGATACGCAGTATTTT
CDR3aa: CASRGGDTQYF

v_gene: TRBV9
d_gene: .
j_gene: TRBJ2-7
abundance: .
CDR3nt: TGTGCCAGCAGCGTAGGCCAGGGCGACGAGCAGTACTTC
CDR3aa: CASSVGQGDEQYF

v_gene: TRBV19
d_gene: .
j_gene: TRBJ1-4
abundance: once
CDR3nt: TGTGCCAGTAACCGGGGTGAAAAACTGTTTTTT
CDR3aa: CASNRGEKLFF

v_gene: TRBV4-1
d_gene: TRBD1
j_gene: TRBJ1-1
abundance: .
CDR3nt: TGCGCCAGCAGCCAAGCGGGACAGGGAATCACTGAAGCTTTCTTT
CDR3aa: CASSQAGQGITEAFF

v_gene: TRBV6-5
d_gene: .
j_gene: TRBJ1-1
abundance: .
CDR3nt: TGTGCCAGCAGTTATCAGGAGAACACTGAAGCTTTCTTT
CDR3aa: CASSYQENTEAFF

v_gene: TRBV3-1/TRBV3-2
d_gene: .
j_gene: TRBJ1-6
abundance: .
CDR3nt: TGTGCCAGCAGCCAAGGCGGCAGAGCTAATTCACCCCTCCACTTT
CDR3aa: CASSQGGRANSPLHF

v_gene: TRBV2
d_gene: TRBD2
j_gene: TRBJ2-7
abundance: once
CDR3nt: TGTGCCAGCAGTGAAGAGGGACTAGGGTTCTACGAGCAGTACTTC
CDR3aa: CASSEEGLGFYEQYF

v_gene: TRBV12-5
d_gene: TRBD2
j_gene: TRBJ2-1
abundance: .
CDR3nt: TGTGCTAGTGGTTTGGAACTAGCGGGGGGTGTCCTAAGCTCCTACAATGAGCAGTTCTTC
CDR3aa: CASGLELAGGVLSSYNEQFF

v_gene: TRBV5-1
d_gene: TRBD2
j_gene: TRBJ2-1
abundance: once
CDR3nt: TGCGCCAGCAAAACCGGGACTAGCGGGGGGGCCGCTGAGCAGTTCTTC
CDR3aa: CASKTGTSGGAAEQFF

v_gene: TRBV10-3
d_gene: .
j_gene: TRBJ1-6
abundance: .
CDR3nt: TGTGCCATCAGTGAGTTCGCCTATAATTCACCCCTCCACTTT
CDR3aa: CAISEFAYNSPLHF

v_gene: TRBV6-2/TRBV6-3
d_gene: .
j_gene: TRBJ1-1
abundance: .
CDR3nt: TGTGCCAGCAGTTACTCCGGGTCATACACTGAAGCTTTCTTT
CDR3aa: CASSYSGSYTEAFF

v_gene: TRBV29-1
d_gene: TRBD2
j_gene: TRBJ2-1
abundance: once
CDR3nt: TGCAGCGTTTTTAGCGGGGGGCCGGTTTACAATGAGCAGTTCTTC
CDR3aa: CSVFSGGPVYNEQFF

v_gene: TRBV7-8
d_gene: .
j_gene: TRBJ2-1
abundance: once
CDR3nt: TGTGCCAGCAGCTTAGAGGGGACCTACAATGAGCAGTTCTTC
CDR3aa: CASSLEGTYNEQFF

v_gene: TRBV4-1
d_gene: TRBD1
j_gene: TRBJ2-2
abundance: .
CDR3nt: TGCGCCAGCAGCCAAGGGACAGGGGCAGGGGAGCTGTTTTTT
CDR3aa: CASSQGTGAGELFF

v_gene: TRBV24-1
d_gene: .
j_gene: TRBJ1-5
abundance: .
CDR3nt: TGTGCCACCAGTGATTTGTGCCGGGTTGGCAATCAGCCCCAGCATTTT
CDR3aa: CATSDLCRVGNQPQHF

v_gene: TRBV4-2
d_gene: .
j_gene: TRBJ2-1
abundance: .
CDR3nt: TGTGCCAGCAGCCACACGAAGCGGGAGCAGTTCTTC
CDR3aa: CASSHTKREQFF

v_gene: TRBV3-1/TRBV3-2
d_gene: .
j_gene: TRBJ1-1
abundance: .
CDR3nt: TGTGCCAGCAGCCTGAGAGGGTACGAAGCTTTCTTT
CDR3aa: CASSLRGYEAFF

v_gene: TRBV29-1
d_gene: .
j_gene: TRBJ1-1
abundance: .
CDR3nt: TGCAGCGGACGGACAGATATGAACACTGAAGCTTTCTTT
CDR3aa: CSGRTDMNTEAFF

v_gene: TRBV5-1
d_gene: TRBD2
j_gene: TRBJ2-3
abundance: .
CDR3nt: TGCGCCAGCAGCTCGGGACTAGCTGCCCCAGATACGCAGTATTTT
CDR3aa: CASSSGLAAPDTQYF

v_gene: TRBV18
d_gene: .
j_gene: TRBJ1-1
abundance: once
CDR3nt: TGTGCCAGCTCACCTACAGGGAAACTCAACACTGAAGCTTTCTTT
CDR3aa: CASSPTGKLNTEAFF

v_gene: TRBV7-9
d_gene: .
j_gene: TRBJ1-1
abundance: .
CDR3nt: TGTGCCAGCAGCCTCACAGGGAACACTGAAGCTTTCTTT
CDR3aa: CASSLTGNTEAFF

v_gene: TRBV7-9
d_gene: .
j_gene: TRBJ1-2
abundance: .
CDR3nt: TGTGCCAGCAGCGTCACTCTTGCGGCCCCCGAGGGCTACACCTTC
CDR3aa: CASSVTLAAPEGYTF